The clone carrying this T cell receptor beta chain turned up a few times. The data originate from a study of beta chain features in type 1 diabetes. Reverse transcription of all isolated RNA meant that expressed TCRB transcripts were sequenced. The table came from immunoSEQ multiplex PCR; TCRdb's copy has only in-frame clones and leaves some out. The table records 850,000 to 900,000 clones, 17% of them present only once. V trimming: 2 bases; J trimming: 4 bases; junction bases outside the gene matches: 10. Germline assignment: CDR1 SGDLS and CDR2 YYNGEE. The CDR3 has 16 amino acids. The receptor comes from a woman aged 18-29 years in good health. The chain recombines TRBV9 with TRBJ2-5; 8 bases map to TRBD2. Sequences were obtained from naive CD4+ T cells from blood. CDR3 sequence (DNA): TGTGCCAGCAGCGTTACAGCGGGAGCAGTTCCAGAGACCCAGTACTTC. This gives the protein CASSVTAGAVPETQYF.